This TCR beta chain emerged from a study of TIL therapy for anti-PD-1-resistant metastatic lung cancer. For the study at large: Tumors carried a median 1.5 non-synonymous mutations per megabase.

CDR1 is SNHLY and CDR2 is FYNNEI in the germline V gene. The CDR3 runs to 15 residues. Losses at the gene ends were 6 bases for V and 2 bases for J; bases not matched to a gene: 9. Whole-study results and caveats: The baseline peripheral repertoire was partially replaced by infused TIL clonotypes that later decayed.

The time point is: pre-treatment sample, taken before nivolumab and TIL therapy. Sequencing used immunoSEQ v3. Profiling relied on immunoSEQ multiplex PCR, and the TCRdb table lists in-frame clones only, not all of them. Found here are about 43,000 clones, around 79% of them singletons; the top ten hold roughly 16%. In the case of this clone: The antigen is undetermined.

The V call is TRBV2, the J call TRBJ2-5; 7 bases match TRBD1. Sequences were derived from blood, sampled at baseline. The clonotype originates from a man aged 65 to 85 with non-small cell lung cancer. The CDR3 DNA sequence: TGTGCCAGCAGGCAATCACAGGGGAATCAAGAGACCCAGTACTTC. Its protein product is CASRQSQGNQETQYF.